Shown below are 26 T cell receptor beta chains from a single sample sequenced in a study of T cells in Graves' hyperthyroidism and ophthalmopathy. The CDR3 regions of TCR beta were amplified from RNA transcripts. TCR CDR3 underwent first-round RT-PCR with the HTBI primer set. TCRdb re-derived calls from the multiplex PCR reads in MiXCR, one entry per CDR3 protein. The sample yields fewer than 450,000 distinct CDR3 sequences, about 15% seen once. Sequencing was performed on blood. All receptors derive from a woman aged 25 to 39 with Graves' hyperthyroidism that later progressed to Graves' ophthalmopathy.

This clonotype was counted ten times or more. V and J are TRBV11-2 and TRBJ1-1, with D perhaps TRBD1 (5 bases). Germline lookup yields CDR1 SGHAT and CDR2 FQNNGV. The CDR3 runs 14 residues. Trimming took 5 bases from V and 5 from J, leaving 15 bases between them. CDR3 amino acids: CASSPWDAKTEAFF. CDR3 DNA: TGTGCCAGCAGCCCCTGGGACGCCAAAACTGAAGCTTTCTTT.

Concerning this clonotype itself: A much bigger clone sits one base away, suggesting this may be a read error. Here the CDR3 DNA reads TGTGCCAGCAGTCCGAACGGGGGGCTGTCTGGGGCCAACGTCCTGACTTTC. Translated: CASSPNGGLSGANVLTF. The V and J genes are TRBV28 and TRBJ2-6, with D tentatively TRBD2 (7 bases). CDR1 is MDHEN, CDR2 SYDVKM, per germline. With 5 bases removed from V and 1 base from J, the gap between germline ends came to 15 bases. The CDR3 is made up of 17 amino acids.

Regarding this clonotype: One end of the junction is discordant with germline, which a read error may explain. V and J are TRBV12-3 or TRBV12-4 and TRBJ1-2; tentatively, D is TRBD1 (5 bases). The CDR3 totals 13 residues. CDR3: CTSSPAGGYGYTF. The CDR3 DNA sequence: TGTACCAGCAGCCCCGCGGGGGGCTATGGCTACACCTTC.

The rearrangement uses TRBV18 and TRBJ2-4; no definite D call. Germline CDR1 is KGHSH and CDR2 is LQKENI. Trimming removed 2 bases from V and 0 bases from J, with 17 bases in between. The CDR3 has 18 residues. Here the CDR3 reads CASSPFKPRALAKNIQYF. CDR3 bases: TGTGCCAGCTCACCATTTAAACCCCGAGCTTTAGCCAAAAACATTCAGTACTTC. Variable domain in full (rest from reference TRBV18 and TRBJ2-4): NAGVMQNPRHLVRRRGQEARLRCSPMKGHSHVYWYRQLPEEGLKFMVYLQKENIIDESGMPKERFSAEFPKEGPSILRIQQVVRGDSAAYFCASSPFKPRALAKNIQYFGAGTRLSVL.

The V call is TRBV4-2, the J call TRBJ2-7; 11 bases are shared with TRBD2. The CDR3 is 17 amino acids. The germline V gene encodes CDR1 LGHNA and CDR2 YNFKEQ. With V trimmed by 4 bases and J by 2 bases, 10 bases remained unmatched. The CDR3 DNA reads TGTGCCAGCAGCCCTCACACCGGGACTAGCGGCACCTACGAGCAGTACTTC. Translated, it gives CASSPHTGTSGTYEQYF.

This clonotype was recorded a few times. This may be a read error, as it is one base from a much larger clone. The chain joins TRBV10-3 to TRBJ1-1; the D gene is possibly TRBD1 (5 bases). This CDR3 is built from 16 residues. In germline, CDR1 is ENHRY, CDR2 SYGVKD. The CDR3 reads CAISEIGVRWNAEAFF. DNA for the CDR3: TGTGCCATCAGTGAGATAGGGGTACGTTGGAACGCTGAAGCTTTCTTT.

This clonotype was seen a few times. This rearrangement joins TRBV6-2 or TRBV6-3 to TRBJ2-3, with TRBD2 identical over 7 bases. Per the germline V gene, CDR1 is MNHEY and CDR2 is SVGEGT. The CDR3 runs 18 residues. V gave up 0 bases and J gave up 1 base; unmatched junction bases: 10. CDR3 DNA: TGTGCCAGCAGTTACTCTCCAAGTGGGAGGGTGGGCACAGATACGCAGTATTTT. Its translation is CASSYSPSGRVGTDTQYF.

This clonotype occurred many times. This chain links TRBV15 with TRBJ1-1; D is ambiguous. The V gene lost 8 bases and the J gene lost 7 bases, with 17 bases spanning the gap. This CDR3 is built from 13 residues. Germline CDR1 and CDR2: LNHNV and YYDKDF (reference sequence). The CDR3, as DNA: TGTGCCACCGTTTACGACCGGGGTTATGAAGCTTTCTTT. As protein: CATVYDRGYEAFF.

This clonotype was counted ten times or more. The chain links TRBV7-2 to TRBJ1-2; 8 positions match TRBD1. Germline lookup yields CDR1 SGHTA and CDR2 FQGNSA. The CDR3 runs to 16 residues. J gave up 4 bases and V 4 bases, and 11 bases lay outside the gene matches. CDR3: CASSSLETGDLYGYTF. CDR3 DNA: TGTGCCAGCAGCTCACTTGAGACAGGGGACCTCTATGGCTACACCTTC.

This clonotype was observed a handful of times. The CDR3 ends on some other residue instead of the conserved phenylalanine or tryptophan, so this is likely a read error. CDR3 DNA: TGCGCCAGCAGCTTAAATCGACAGGGAGACTATGGCTACACCTTG. It specifies CASSLNRQGDYGYTL. The J gene is TRBJ1-2, the V gene TRBV5-1, with TRBD1 identical over 7 bases. This CDR3 is 15 amino acids long. The germline CDR1 and CDR2 sequences are SGHRS and YFSETQ. V gave up 2 bases and J gave up 3 bases; unmatched junction bases: 7.

This sequence joins TRBV5-1 and TRBJ2-1; 7 bases fit TRBD2. CDR1 is SGHRS and CDR2 is YFSETQ in the germline V gene. This CDR3 region has 14 residues. V was clipped by 1 base and J by 9 bases; unmatched bases: 7. CDR3 DNA: TGCGCCAGCAGCTTGCGGCGGGACTACGGTGAGCAGTTCTTC. Its protein product is CASSLRRDYGEQFF.

The sample holds many counts of this clonotype. The chain joins TRBV27 to TRBJ2-2; D may match TRBD1 or TRBD2 (6 bases each). This CDR3 has 18 amino acids. Per the germline V gene, CDR1 is MNHEY and CDR2 is SMNVEV (reference sequence). V gave up 0 bases and J gave up 4 bases, with 18 bases separating them. The CDR3 nucleotides are TGTGCCAGCAGTTTATCGAGGGGGGAGTGGTTGGGCACCGGGGAGCTGTTTTTT. Translating it yields CASSLSRGEWLGTGELFF.

The chain carries TRBV4-2 and TRBJ2-5, with 9 bases matching TRBD1. With 0 bases clipped from V and 6 bases from J, the junction kept 11 bases outside the gene matches. CDR1 is LGHNA and CDR2 is YNFKEQ in the germline V gene. This CDR3 is 17 amino acids long. CDR3: CASSQEEAGQGWQTQYF. CDR3 sequence (DNA): TGTGCCAGCAGCCAAGAAGAAGCGGGACAGGGATGGCAGACCCAGTACTTC.

CDR3 in amino acids: CASSFLRGDREAFF. The CDR3 DNA reads as TGTGCCAGCAGTTTTCTTAGGGGCGACCGCGAAGCTTTCTTT. This chain links TRBV6-1 with TRBJ1-1; a weak D match, TRBD1 (5 bases). The CDR3 runs to 14 residues. The germline V and J ends were trimmed by 5 bases and 8 bases, with 18 bases remaining between them. Germline-derived CDR1 and CDR2 are MNHNS and SASEGT.

This clonotype was seen more than once but under ten times. The CDR3 sequence is CAISESDSLNEKLFF. The CDR3 DNA follows: TGTGCCATCAGTGAGTCGGACAGCTTGAATGAAAAACTGTTTTTT. V usage is TRBV10-3 and J usage is TRBJ1-4; maybe TRBD1 (6 bases). Between the trimmed V and J ends, which lost 0 bases and 5 bases, there was a span of 10 bases. CDR1 ENHRY and CDR2 SYGVKD come from the germline V gene. The CDR3 extends over 15 amino acids.

This clonotype was detected once. The gene calls are TRBV5-1 and TRBJ1-6, with D tentatively TRBD1 (5 bases). With 4 bases removed from V and 6 bases from J, the gap between germline ends came to 11 bases. Per germline, CDR1 SGHRS and CDR2 YFSETQ. There are 14 residues in the CDR3. The CDR3, as DNA: TGCGCCAGCAGCGTCGGGACTCTTAATTCACCCCTCCACTTT. Its translation: CASSVGTLNSPLHF.

This clonotype appeared many times. J is TRBJ1-1 and V is TRBV2; D is ambiguous. The germline V gene encodes CDR1 SNHLY and CDR2 FYNNEI. The germline V and J ends were trimmed by 4 bases and 3 bases, with 24 bases remaining between them. The CDR3 is made up of 18 amino acids. The DNA for the CDR3 is TGTGCCAGCAGTGGTCGAAGGACTGCAGGTCAACTCGACACTGAAGCTTTCTTT. It yields the protein CASSGRRTAGQLDTEAFF.

Ten or more counts support this clonotype. J is TRBJ2-3 and V is TRBV5-1; possible D gene TRBD2, 5 bases. Germline CDR1 reads SGHRS; CDR2 reads YFSETQ. Trimming removed 0 bases at V and 3 bases at J, with 11 bases between. The CDR3 extends over 15 amino acids. CDR3 nucleotides: TGCGCCAGCAGCTTGGCTAGATCGGGGACAGATACGCAGTATTTT. Protein product: CASSLARSGTDTQYF.

This clonotype came up a few times. This chain joins TRBV15 and TRBJ2-1, with 7 bases that match TRBD2. The germline V gene encodes CDR1 LNHNV and CDR2 YYDKDF (reference sequence). Unmatched junction bases numbered 2, after V lost 1 base and J lost 5 bases. The length of the CDR3 is 14 residues. CDR3 DNA: TGTGCCACCAGCAGAGTGCTAGCGGACAATGAGCAGTTCTTC. It specifies CATSRVLADNEQFF.

This clonotype was seen ten or more times. The chain employs TRBV4-1 and TRBJ1-1; 9 bases match TRBD1. The CDR3 is 17 amino acids. Germline trimming cut 6 bases from V and 1 base from J; bases unmatched to any gene: 12. Per the germline V gene, CDR1 is MGHRA and CDR2 is YSYEKL. The CDR3 spells CASRAPGQGEGNTEAFF. The CDR3 region has the DNA TGCGCCAGCAGGGCACCGGGACAGGGTGAGGGGAACACTGAAGCTTTCTTT.

Many counts were recorded for this clonotype. CDR3 sequence: CASSLGFQETQYF. The CDR3 DNA sequence: TGCGCCAGCAGCTTGGGCTTCCAGGAGACCCAGTACTTC. This rearrangement joins TRBV5-1 to TRBJ2-5; D gene ambiguous. Germline assignment: CDR1 SGHRS and CDR2 YFSETQ. Trimming shortened V by 0 bases and J by 5 bases, and 8 bases separated the two germline ends. CDR3 length: 13 amino acids.

This clonotype was found many times. V gene TRBV3-1 combines with J gene TRBJ1-5, with 9 nucleotides matching TRBD1. This CDR3 has 14 amino acids. With 1 base clipped from V and 7 bases from J, the junction kept 2 bases outside the gene matches. Germline V gives CDR1 LGHDT, CDR2 YNNKEL (reference sequence). The CDR3 is CASSQGTGGQPQHF. CDR3 sequence (DNA): TGTGCCAGCAGCCAAGGTACAGGGGGCCAGCCCCAGCATTTT.

This clonotype showed up many times. The chain couples TRBV9 to TRBJ2-1; 7 bases match TRBD1. This CDR3 is 16 amino acids long. Germline values: CDR1 SGDLS, CDR2 YYNGEE. V trimming: 4 bases; J trimming: 2 bases; junction bases outside the gene matches: 9. This chain's CDR3 is CASSFSGTVAYNEQFF. In nucleotides, the CDR3 is TGTGCCAGCAGCTTTTCCGGGACAGTAGCCTACAATGAGCAGTTCTTC. Variable domain in full (rest from reference TRBV9 and TRBJ2-1): DSGVTQTPKHLITATGQRVTLRCSPRSGDLSVYWYQQSLDQGLQFLIQYYNGEERAKGNILERFSAQQFPDLHSELNLSSLELGDSALYFCASSFSGTVAYNEQFFGPGTRLTVL.

With respect to this clonotype: A much larger clone is a single base away; this may be a read error. The rearrangement links TRBV18 to TRBJ2-5; 12 bases are shared with TRBD2. In germline, CDR1 is KGHSH, CDR2 LQKENI. The CDR3 contains 19 residues. CDR3 amino acids: CVSSPPGHILAGGGETQYF. The CDR3 DNA is TGTGTCAGCTCACCACCGGGCCACATACTAGCGGGAGGAGGAGAGACCCAGTACTTC.

In its sample, this clonotype was seen a few times. The J gene is TRBJ2-1, the V gene TRBV4-1, with D hard to call. Germline CDR1 MGHRA, CDR2 YSYEKL. Trimming left V 2 bases short and J 0 bases short, with 11 bases between. CDR3 length: 16 amino acids. The DNA of the CDR3 is TGCGCCAGCAGCCAACCAAGTTTGCCCTCCTACAATGAGCAGTTCTTC. Encoded protein: CASSQPSLPSYNEQFF.

This clonotype was counted only a few times. The CDR3 DNA is TGCGCCAGCAGCACCCTCGCGGGGGGCGCGGACGAGCAGTACTTC. Its translation is CASSTLAGGADEQYF. This chain links TRBV5-1 with TRBJ2-7; 8 bases are a match to TRBD2. The CDR3 runs to 15 residues. Unmatched junction bases numbered 11, after V lost 4 bases and J lost 5 bases. The germline CDR1 and CDR2 sequences are SGHRS and YFSETQ.